The 27 T cell receptor beta chains in this list originate from one sample, sequenced in a study of blood T cell repertoires in COVID-19. Data came from immunoSEQ multiplex PCR; TCRdb stores just in-frame clones and leaves some out. The repertoire holds 450,000 or so clones, with 85% to 90% as singletons. Sequencing used peripheral blood. These receptors came from a man aged 18 to 30 with COVID-19, enrolled during active disease.

V usage is TRBV30 and J usage is TRBJ2-7; 8 bases agree with TRBD1. The V gene end was trimmed by 5 bases and the J gene end by 1 base; junction bases not matched to a gene: 4. Germline loops: CDR1 GTSNPN, CDR2 SVGIG (reference sequence). The CDR3 covers 13 residues. As DNA, the CDR3 is TGTGCCTGGCCCGGACAGGGATCCTACGAGCAGTACTTC. Translated: CAWPGQGSYEQYF.

The CDR3 nucleotides are TGTGCCAGCAGCTCTCGGGACAGCAACACCGGGGAGCTGTTTTTT. This gives the protein CASSSRDSNTGELFF. The chain links TRBV5-4 to TRBJ2-2, with 7 bases lining up with TRBD1. CDR1 SGHNT and CDR2 YYREEE come from the germline V gene (reference sequence). The CDR3 totals 15 residues. The V gene end was trimmed by 3 bases and the J gene end by 2 bases; junction bases not matched to a gene: 4.

The rearrangement uses TRBV10-2 and TRBJ2-7; D call uncertain. The CDR3 is made up of 12 amino acids. Trimming removed 3 bases at V and 5 bases at J, with 8 bases between. Per the germline V gene, CDR1 is WSHSY and CDR2 is SAAADI. This CDR3 reads CASSERVNEQYF. In DNA, the CDR3 is TGCGCCAGCAGTGAACGGGTGAACGAGCAGTACTTC.

This rearrangement joins TRBV19 to TRBJ1-5, with D perhaps matching TRBD1 (5 bases). Trimming took 0 bases from V and 0 from J, leaving 6 bases between them. The CDR3 spans 15 residues. CDR1 LNHDA and CDR2 SQIVND come from the germline V gene (reference sequence). CDR3 DNA sequence: TGTGCCAGTAGTATAGACAGGGATAGCAATCAGCCCCAGCATTTT. Encoded protein: CASSIDRDSNQPQHF.

The V call is TRBV5-6, the J call TRBJ2-2, with 12 bases aligning to TRBD2. The CDR3 consists of 16 residues. Germline values: CDR1 SGHDT, CDR2 YYEEEE. Losses at the gene ends were 2 bases for V and 3 bases for J; bases not matched to a gene: 2. CDR3 sequence reads: CASSFTSGGHTGELFF. The CDR3 DNA sequence: TGTGCCAGCAGCTTCACTAGCGGGGGGCACACCGGGGAGCTGTTTTTT.

The gene calls are TRBV7-2 and TRBJ2-1, with D perhaps matching TRBD2 (6 bases). Germline V CDR1 and CDR2: SGHTA, FQGNSA. The germline V and J ends were trimmed by 1 base and 9 bases, with 16 bases remaining between them. The CDR3 spans 15 residues. CDR3 region: CASSLVGGNTVEQFF. The CDR3 nucleotides read TGTGCCAGCAGCTTAGTAGGCGGGAATACGGTTGAGCAGTTCTTC.

This rearrangement joins TRBV11-2 to TRBJ2-1, with 11 bases matching TRBD2. V lost 3 bases, J lost 10 bases, and 11 bases stayed unmatched. The CDR3 is 16 amino acids. CDR1 SGHAT and CDR2 FQNNGV come from the germline V gene. The CDR3 reads CASSFRLLAGEGEQFF. For the CDR3, the DNA is TGTGCCAGCAGCTTCCGGCTACTAGCGGGGGAGGGAGAGCAGTTCTTC. Filled out from reference TRBV11-2 and TRBJ2-1, the complete variable domain reads EAGVAQSPRYKIIEKRQSVAFWCNPISGHATLYWYQQILGQGPKLLIQFQNNGVVDDSQLPKDRFSAERLKGVDSTLKIQPAKLEDSAVYLCASSFRLLAGEGEQFFGPGTRLTVL.

This chain's CDR3 is CASSLDSGGINEQYF. CDR3 coding DNA: TGTGCCAGCAGCTTGGATAGCGGGGGGATCAACGAGCAGTACTTC. This chain uses TRBV5-4 with TRBJ2-7; 10 nucleotides match TRBD2. V trimming: 0 bases; J trimming: 5 bases; junction bases outside the gene matches: 5. Germline assignment: CDR1 SGHNT and CDR2 YYREEE (reference sequence). The CDR3 spans 15 residues.

This chain links TRBV5-1 with TRBJ1-6, with a tentative D call TRBD1 (5 bases). Trimming pared 0 bases from V and 8 bases from J, leaving 12 bases between. The germline V gene encodes CDR1 SGHRS and CDR2 YFSETQ. The CDR3 extends over 15 amino acids. CDR3 amino acids: CASSLVSAGDSPLHF. The DNA of the CDR3 is TGCGCCAGCAGCTTGGTTTCGGCGGGGGATTCACCCCTCCACTTT. Together with reference TRBV5-1 and TRBJ1-6, the CDR3 gives the full variable domain: KAGVTQTPRYLIKTRGQQVTLSCSPISGHRSVSWYQQTPGQGLQFLFEYFSETQRNKGNFPGRFSGRQFSNSRSEMNVSTLELGDSALYLCASSLVSAGDSPLHFGNGTRLTVT.

This clone appeared a single time. This chain links TRBV4-1 with TRBJ2-1; the D gene is possibly TRBD2 (5 bases). The CDR3 totals 18 residues. Trimming stripped 1 base from V and 0 bases from J, with 16 bases between. CDR1 is MGHRA, CDR2 YSYEKL, per germline. In nucleotides, the CDR3 is TGCGCCAGCAGCCAAGGGACTCACGTGCCTAGCTCCTACAATGAGCAGTTCTTC. It is translated as CASSQGTHVPSSYNEQFF.

The rearrangement uses TRBV29-1 and TRBJ2-4, with 9 bases identical to TRBD1. Germline CDR1 and CDR2: SQVTM and ANQGSEA. The CDR3 consists of 14 residues. V lost 6 bases, J lost 2 bases, and 5 bases stayed unmatched. As DNA, the CDR3 is TGCAGCGTGAGGACAGGGGACCCCAAAAACATTCAGTACTTC. Its protein is CSVRTGDPKNIQYF.

V and J are TRBV13 and TRBJ2-2; D not certain. V lost 5 bases, J lost 7 bases, and 11 bases lay in between. Germline CDR1 is PRHDT and CDR2 is FYEKMQ (reference sequence). CDR3 length: 13 amino acids. The CDR3 nucleotides are TGTGCCAGCAGCCGTTTATTATTCGGGGAGCTGTTTTTT. As protein: CASSRLLFGELFF.

This clone was observed a single time. CDR3 in amino acids: CASSPVVAGGDEQFF. The CDR3 coding sequence is TGCGCCAGCAGCCCCGTGGTAGCGGGGGGCGATGAGCAGTTCTTC. This chain uses TRBV5-1 with TRBJ2-1; 10 bases map to TRBD2. J lost 8 bases, V lost 4 bases, and 9 bases had no gene match. The CDR3 extends over 15 amino acids. Germline lookup yields CDR1 SGHRS and CDR2 YFSETQ.

The chain has TRBV5-4 and TRBJ2-5, with D perhaps matching TRBD1 (7 bases). This CDR3 contains 14 residues. Germline CDR1 reads SGHNT; CDR2 reads YYREEE (reference sequence). V dropped 6 bases and J dropped 5 bases, with 17 bases sitting between them. The CDR3 is CASTRESRGETQYF. The CDR3 nucleotides read TGTGCCAGCACCCGGGAGTCCAGGGGGGAGACCCAGTACTTC.

This chain connects TRBV19 to TRBJ2-3; TRBD1 might be the D (5 bases). The V end was cut by 5 bases, the J end by 3 bases, with 18 bases between. The CDR3 runs 16 residues. The germline CDR1 and CDR2 sequences are LNHDA and SQIVND (reference sequence). The CDR3 reads CASSPEDRLVTDTQYF. The DNA for the CDR3 is TGTGCCAGTAGTCCCGAAGACAGACTGGTTACAGATACGCAGTATTTT.

The chain employs TRBV5-4 and TRBJ2-7, with a weak D call TRBD1 (8 bases). V lost 4 bases to trimming and J lost 6 bases, with 17 bases between them. CDR3 length equals 14 residues. Germline V gene data show CDR1 as SGHNT and CDR2 as YYREEE (reference sequence). The CDR3 sequence is CASSVQGGGSEQYF. As DNA, the CDR3 is TGTGCCAGCAGCGTACAGGGGGGGGGATCCGAGCAGTACTTC.

The rearrangement uses TRBV2 and TRBJ2-2; 10 bases align to TRBD1. The V gene end was trimmed by 8 bases and the J gene end by 7 bases; junction bases not matched to a gene: 10. The germline V gene has CDR1 SNHLY and CDR2 FYNNEI. The CDR3 has 15 residues. CDR3 protein: CASGGTGARGGELFF. The CDR3 region has the DNA TGTGCCAGCGGCGGGACAGGGGCGCGGGGCGGGGAGCTGTTTTTT.

The chain recombines TRBV2 with TRBJ2-2; 7 nucleotides agree with TRBD1. Germline V gene lookup returns CDR1 SNHLY and CDR2 FYNNEI. The CDR3 has 15 amino acids. V shed 5 bases, J shed 7 bases, and the junction held 10 bases outside the gene matches. DNA for the CDR3: TGTGCCAGCAGTCAAATCGACAGGGTAGTCGGGGAGCTGTTTTTT. It specifies CASSQIDRVVGELFF.

As DNA, the CDR3 is TGTGCCTGGAGTGTGAAGGGGGCTGCCTACGAGCAGTACTTC. Translated, it gives CAWSVKGAAYEQYF. The chain employs TRBV30 and TRBJ2-7; 7 positions match TRBD1. Germline trimming cut 0 bases from V and 2 bases from J; bases unmatched to any gene: 4. CDR3 length: 14 amino acids. Looked up from germline, CDR1 is GTSNPN and CDR2 is SVGIG (reference sequence).

The chain recombines TRBV10-2 with TRBJ2-7; possibly TRBD2 for D (6 bases). Germline lookup yields CDR1 WSHSY and CDR2 SAAADI. The CDR3 is made up of 14 amino acids. Trimming shortened V by 7 bases and J by 0 bases, and 13 bases separated the two germline ends. The CDR3: CASTSGLGSYEQYF. For the CDR3, the DNA is TGCGCCAGCACTTCGGGACTGGGCTCCTACGAGCAGTACTTC.

This sequence joins TRBV3-1 (or the pseudogene TRBV3-2) and TRBJ2-3, with TRBD2 identical over 11 bases. This CDR3 is 19 amino acids long. V shed 1 base and J 0 bases; nucleotides not matched to a gene: 9. Germline V gene lookup returns CDR1 LGHDT and CDR2 YNNKEL (reference sequence). The CDR3: CASSQVVGASGGSTDTQYF. CDR3 nucleotide sequence: TGTGCCAGCAGCCAAGTAGTAGGGGCTAGCGGGGGGAGCACAGATACGCAGTATTTT.

This clone has only one observation. The chain employs TRBV12-3 or TRBV12-4 and TRBJ1-2, with D maybe TRBD1 (5 bases). This CDR3 comprises 13 residues. Trimming took off 6 bases at V and 1 base at J, with 9 bases between the two ends. CDR3 sequence: CASRLDSNYGYTF. For the CDR3, the DNA is TGTGCCAGCAGACTCGACAGTAACTATGGCTACACCTTC.

The chain combines TRBV3-1 (or the pseudogene TRBV3-2) with TRBJ2-2, with TRBD2 matching over 9 bases. CDR3 length: 15 residues. CDR1 LGHDT and CDR2 YNNKEL come from the germline V gene (reference sequence). Unmatched junction bases numbered 9, after V lost 4 bases and J lost 9 bases. This CDR3 is CASSRAAGGARELFF. CDR3 coding DNA: TGTGCCAGCAGCCGGGCAGCGGGGGGCGCCCGGGAGCTGTTTTTT.

The gene calls are TRBV21-1 and TRBJ2-7; TRBD2 reflects the table's D call only, with no check against the DNA. TRBV21-1 is given as a pseudogene. This CDR3 contains 16 residues. In DNA, the CDR3 is TGTGCCAGCAGCAAAAGTAGCGGGAGTAATCGGGACGAGCAGTACTTC. Protein sequence: CASSKSSGSNRDEQYF.

The chain is built from TRBV27 and TRBJ2-1; a possible D gene is TRBD2 (5 bases). The CDR3 covers 17 residues. Trimming left V 0 bases short and J 4 bases short, with 16 bases between. Germline values: CDR1 MNHEY, CDR2 SMNVEV (reference sequence). CDR3 region: CASSLSLQDSRYNEQFF. For the CDR3, the DNA is TGTGCCAGCAGTTTATCTCTCCAGGACTCCCGATACAATGAGCAGTTCTTC.

This sequence joins TRBV5-1 and TRBJ2-5; 8 positions match TRBD2. The CDR3 totals 16 residues. In germline, CDR1 is SGHRS, CDR2 YFSETQ. Unmatched junction bases numbered 13, after V lost 4 bases and J lost 5 bases. CDR3: CASSHRAREGRETQYF. Here the CDR3 DNA reads TGCGCCAGCAGCCATCGGGCTCGGGAGGGCCGGGAGACCCAGTACTTC.

The genes are TRBV15 and TRBJ2-1, with D possibly matching TRBD1 (5 bases). Looked up from germline, CDR1 is LNHNV and CDR2 is YYDKDF (reference sequence). Trimming shortened V by 5 bases and J by 9 bases, and 17 bases separated the two germline ends. The CDR3 totals 14 residues. CDR3 residues: CATSSPGRGSEQFF. The CDR3 region has the DNA TGTGCCACCAGCTCCCCCGGAAGGGGCTCTGAGCAGTTCTTC.